The present T cell receptor (beta chain) was sequenced within a study of T cells in Graves' hyperthyroidism and ophthalmopathy (dated by TCRdb to between 2018 and 2021). Describing the broader study: To identify TCR V-J signatures that set the groups apart, the researchers used a discovery cohort of 100 patients, made up of around 42 with Graves' ophthalmopathy and 55 to 65 with stable Graves' hyperthyroidism. Prospective prediction of ophthalmopathy was tested in an independent validation cohort of approximately 18 hyperthyroidism patients and 15 to 17 patients who later progressed to ophthalmopathy. For training and testing, the 100 or so patients in the discovery cohort were randomly divided in a 7:3 ratio. In addition, the study compared T-cell repertoires in thyroid tissue and in blood from over 5 Graves' hyperthyroidism patients. After sampling, hyperthyroidism patients received methimazole starting at 30 mg daily, and ophthalmopathy patients received high-dose intravenous methylprednisolone. The paper describes TCR Vbeta CDR3 sequencing of about 140 peripheral blood samples, made up of about 40 ophthalmopathy patients, roughly 80 hyperthyroidism patients and roughly 17 progressor patients. The research as a whole found: No statistical method was used to fix the sample size in advance, and group allocation was not hidden from the investigators. In validation, progression to ophthalmopathy was predicted by the model with 70.59% sensitivity and approximately 78% specificity, a median of about 6.8 months before onset. Most expanded thyroid clonotypes (frequency above 0.001) were also detected in blood, a finding suggesting that blood repertoires may reflect thyroid immune responses. A 13 V-J signature model separated ophthalmopathy from stable hyperthyroidism, with around 91% sensitivity and 81% to 82% specificity in cross-validation and 80%/75% in testing.

This clonotype was counted many times. No antigen is known for it. The record has no base qualities; no much larger clone is one base away. Amplification of TCR beta CDR3 regions was carried out from RNA transcripts. For the first round of RT-PCR on the TCR CDR3, the HTBI primer set was used together with the Qiagen OneStep RT-PCR kit. The libraries were constructed in a second round of multiplex PCR and then size-selected and purified. Libraries were sequenced paired-end with 100 bp reads on an Illumina HiSeq2000. As for the original processing: Raw data were processed with SOAPnuke, discarding reads with adapters, uncalled bases, mean Phred below 15, or no exact constant-primer or identifier match. COPE v1.2.5 was used to merge the high-quality paired reads, and each unique nucleotide sequence was defined as a clonotype. Clonotypes were aligned to IMGT TRBV, TRBD and TRBJ reference segments using MiTCR v1.1. Analysis was restricted to V-J combinations with a frequency above 0.0001, which covered 99% to 99.2% of repertoires. A TCS score was defined as the ratio of F50 (clonal expansion) to E x V (chaos), with BLOSUM62-based TCRdist applied between CDR3 peptides within each V-J. Welch's t-statistics and random forest reduced roughly 500 V-J features to under 15, which were used in a naive Bayes classifier (R e1071). TCRdb reran the public reads through fastp at Q25 and MiXCR, keeping productive beta chains. Rows matching on CDR3 protein sequence are summarized as one entry with the most common DNA and genes. These V and J calls are TCRdb output, not the study's own analysis. The sample data list hundreds of thousands of distinct CDR3 sequences, and around 46% of these were observed just once. Just over 8% of the sample lies in the top ten.

CDR1 and CDR2 are read off the germline V gene as SQVTM and ANQGSEA. V has 4 bases trimmed and J has 4 bases trimmed; junction bases matching no gene number 13. Spanning cysteine to phenylalanine, the CDR3 consists of 16 amino acids. Of all the DNA, just the CDR3 is kept, 48 bases in frame from base 1. A patient counted as having stable Graves' hyperthyroidism if no progression to ophthalmopathy occurred over 18 months of follow-up. Hyperthyroidism patients were aged 18 to 65 years and newly diagnosed, with disease duration of less than 2 months. The study excluded patients with uncontrolled infections, other autoimmune diseases, pregnancy or lactation. Diagnoses were based on clinical symptoms, serum thyroxine and TRAb, thyroid ultrasound and orbital computed tomography. Trizol reagent was used to extract total RNA, and RNA quality was then checked on an Agilent 2100 Bioanalyzer.

The receptor chain draws on TRBV29-1 and TRBJ1-2; 9 middle bases align to TRBD1. The sequenced sample consisted of peripheral blood or thyroid tissue (not recorded which). The origin of this receptor is a woman aged 18-29 years with Graves' hyperthyroidism. Donor details come from another sample of the same person, matched by shared clones. The CDR3 in this case is CSVVGADRGNSYGYTF. The sequence in DNA is TGCAGCGTTGTGGGAGCGGACAGGGGTAATTCCTATGGCTACACCTTC.